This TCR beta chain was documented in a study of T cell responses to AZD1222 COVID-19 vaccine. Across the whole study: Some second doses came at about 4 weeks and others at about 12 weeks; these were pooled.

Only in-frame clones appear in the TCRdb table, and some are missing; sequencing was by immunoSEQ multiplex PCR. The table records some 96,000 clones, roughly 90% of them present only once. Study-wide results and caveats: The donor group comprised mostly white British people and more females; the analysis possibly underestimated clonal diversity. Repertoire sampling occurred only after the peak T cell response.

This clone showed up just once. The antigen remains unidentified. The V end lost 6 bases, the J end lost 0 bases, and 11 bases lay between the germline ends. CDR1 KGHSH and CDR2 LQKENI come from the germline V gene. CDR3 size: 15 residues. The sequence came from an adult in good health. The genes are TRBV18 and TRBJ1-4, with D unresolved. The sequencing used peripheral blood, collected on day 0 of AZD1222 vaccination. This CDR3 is CASSPDRTTNEKLFF. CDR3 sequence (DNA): TGTGCCAGCTCCCCTGACCGAACAACTAATGAAAAACTGTTTTTT.